The source of this T cell receptor (beta chain) is a study of shared clonotypes between healthy human individuals. The CDR3 covers 12 residues. Germline loops: CDR1 SQVTM, CDR2 ANQGSEA. The ends were cut back, 5 bases at V and 3 bases at J, with 10 bases in the middle. CD8 cells regarded as naive lacked CD45RO, were positively chosen for CCR7, and omitted terminally differentiated effector memory CD45RA+ cells. Some clones are missing from TCRdb's copy, which holds only in-frame ones; the method was immunoSEQ multiplex PCR. The table shows some 1,900,000 clones, with just under 95% occurring only once.

This chain joins TRBV29-1 and TRBJ1-2; D is unclear. The origin of this receptor is a man aged 18 to 30 in good health. Sequencing was performed on naive CD8+ T cells sorted from blood. The CDR3 coding sequence is TGCAGCGTTATGAGTGGGGACTATGGCTACACCTTC. It encodes CSVMSGDYGYTF.